This T cell receptor beta chain emerged from a study of glioma-infiltrating T cells. Overall study: Dexamethasone exposure before glioma surgery was limited to six or fewer days.

Germline V gene data show CDR1 as MDHEN and CDR2 as SYDVKM. The CDR3 sequence is 15 residues long. V lost 6 bases, J lost 7 bases, and 19 bases lay in between. This clonotype has only one observation. Given a much more abundant clone one base away, this may be a read error. The final CDR3 position lacks the conserved phenylalanine or tryptophan, pointing to a likely read error. TCR alpha and beta CDR3 regions were amplified from RNA using iRepertoire nested multiplex PCR. TCRdb reprocessed the multiplex PCR reads via MiXCR and lists one record per CDR3 protein. Among 400,000 or so distinct CDR3 sequences listed, roughly two fifths were seen once.

Sequencing used glioma tissue, nonneoplastic brain tissue, or PBMCs (not recorded which). The V gene is TRBV28, the J gene TRBJ1-5; a weak D match, TRBD1 (6 bases). This clonotype was obtained from a human donor with low-grade glioma or glioblastoma, undergoing nonglioma brain surgery, or in good health (not recorded which). The CDR3 DNA reads as TGTGCCAGCAGCCCCGGGACAAAGGGTTTCCAGCCCCAGCATTTA. This gives the protein CASSPGTKGFQPQHL.